This TCR beta chain was documented in a study of blood T cell repertoires in COVID-19. Produced via immunoSEQ multiplex PCR; TCRdb's table is partial and in-frame only. The profile shows about 180,000 clones, roughly 90% of them singletons. Germline V gives CDR1 KGHSH, CDR2 LQKENI. The CDR3 runs to 15 residues. The J segment lost 2 bases and the V segment lost 3 bases, leaving 1 base of the junction unmatched. The sample consisted of PBMCs or T cells enriched from blood (not recorded which). This receptor was obtained from a human donor with acute COVID-19. The donor label of this sample is uncertain. The chain recombines TRBV18 with TRBJ2-3; the match to TRBD2 covers 11 bases. The CDR3 nucleotides are TGTGCCAGCTCACCGGGACTAGCGGCCACAGATACGCAGTATTTT. Translation: CASSPGLAATDTQYF.